Presented here are 29 T cell receptor beta chains from one specimen sequenced in a study of PD-1 blockade in classical Hodgkin lymphoma. Autologous stem cell transplantation was followed by relapse in every patient, and brentuximab vedotin exposure varied. The table came from immunoSEQ multiplex PCR; TCRdb's copy has only in-frame clones and leaves some out. The sample lists approximately 99,000 clones; 89% were seen once. This sample comprised peripheral blood mononuclear cells (PBMCs), obtained before the second cycle of nivolumab. The receptor set was obtained from a human donor with classical Hodgkin lymphoma.

The chain recombines TRBV19 with TRBJ2-1; TRBD1 agrees at 7 bases. Per the germline V gene, CDR1 is LNHDA and CDR2 is SQIVND (reference sequence). Trimming at V came to 7 bases and at J to 7 bases, leaving 16 bases not matched to a gene. The CDR3 has 16 residues. In DNA form, the CDR3 reads TGTGCCAGTAATCCCCGGTTGGGGACAGATCGTAATGAGCAGTTCTTC. Its protein is CASNPRLGTDRNEQFF.

The gene calls are TRBV7-9 and TRBJ2-5; the D is unclear. This CDR3 has 13 residues. Germline CDR1 is SEHNR and CDR2 is FQNEAQ (reference sequence). V shed 4 bases and J shed 2 bases, with 8 bases lying between them. The CDR3 bases are TGTGCCAGCAGCTCTACCGTACAAGAGACCCAGTACTTC. It translates to CASSSTVQETQYF.

The chain is built from TRBV7-2 and TRBJ2-3, with D perhaps matching TRBD1 (6 bases). The CDR3 is 14 amino acids. Germline assignment: CDR1 SGHTA and CDR2 FQGNSA. Trimming took off 7 bases at V and 0 bases at J, with 11 bases between the two ends. CDR3 nucleotides: TGTGCCAGCACCGCTACAGGGAGCACAGATACGCAGTATTTT. Its protein product is CASTATGSTDTQYF.

This rearrangement joins TRBV4-3 to TRBJ2-7, with 9 bases fitting TRBD1. There are 15 residues in the CDR3. CDR1 and CDR2 (germline): LGHNA, YSLEER. The junction had 6 bases not matched to a gene; V was cut back by 4 bases and J by 2 bases. The CDR3 nucleotides read TGCGCCAGCAGCCCTATTTGGGACAGGGCCTACGAGCAGTACTTC. It is translated as CASSPIWDRAYEQYF.

J is TRBJ1-2 and V is TRBV7-2, with D hard to call. V was cut by 0 bases and J by 5 bases, with 16 bases left in between. Germline V gives CDR1 SGHTA, CDR2 FQGNSA. The CDR3 length is 16 residues. CDR3 nucleotides: TGTGCCAGCAGCTTAGCTGGCGGGATAGGAGGGTATGGCTACACCTTC. It translates to CASSLAGGIGGYGYTF.

In its sample, this clone was seen a few times. V is TRBV5-1 and J is TRBJ1-1; 7 nucleotides line up with TRBD1. There are 14 residues in the CDR3. Germline CDR1 SGHRS, CDR2 YFSETQ. The trim removed 2 bases at V and 2 bases at J, leaving 3 bases unmatched. CDR3 bases: TGCGCCAGCAGCTTAGACAGGGTCAACACTGAAGCTTTCTTT. It encodes CASSLDRVNTEAFF. Full variable domain (outside the CDR3, taken from reference TRBV5-1 and TRBJ1-1): KAGVTQTPRYLIKTRGQQVTLSCSPISGHRSVSWYQQTPGQGLQFLFEYFSETQRNKGNFPGRFSGRQFSNSRSEMNVSTLELGDSALYLCASSLDRVNTEAFFGQGTRLTVV.

V is TRBV18 and J is TRBJ2-5; D call uncertain. Germline V lookup: CDR1 KGHSH, CDR2 LQKENI. The CDR3 length is 13 residues. V was pared by 2 bases and J by 5 bases, with 9 bases between. The CDR3: CASSPGLAETQYF. CDR3 nucleotide sequence: TGTGCCAGCTCACCAGGGTTGGCGGAGACCCAGTACTTC.

The chain employs TRBV9 and TRBJ2-1; 7 bases agree with TRBD2. V dropped 2 bases and J dropped 9; count of bases not matched to a gene: 2. This CDR3 contains 12 residues. Germline assignment: CDR1 SGDLS and CDR2 YYNGEE. The CDR3 coding sequence is TGTGCCAGCAGCGTCTGGGAGGGTGAGCAGTTCTTC. Translation: CASSVWEGEQFF.

This rearrangement joins TRBV7-9 to TRBJ2-5, with D unclear. Germline lookup yields CDR1 SEHNR and CDR2 FQNEAQ (reference sequence). This CDR3 spans 15 amino acids. Trimming removed 6 bases at V and 2 bases at J, with 16 bases between. The CDR3 spells CASSRGRTSQETQYF. The CDR3 bases are TGTGCCAGCAGTCGAGGACGGACCTCACAAGAGACCCAGTACTTC.

This clone was recorded a few times. The chain employs TRBV5-1 and TRBJ1-1, with 9 bases that match TRBD1. CDR3 length: 15 residues. The V gene end was trimmed by 0 bases and the J gene end by 9 bases; junction bases not matched to a gene: 9. CDR1 SGHRS and CDR2 YFSETQ come from the germline V gene. The CDR3, as DNA: TGCGCCAGCAGCTTGGCTCCCGGGACAGGGCGTAAAGCTTTCTTT. It is translated as CASSLAPGTGRKAFF. The whole variable domain, remainder taken from reference TRBV5-1 and TRBJ1-1, is KAGVTQTPRYLIKTRGQQVTLSCSPISGHRSVSWYQQTPGQGLQFLFEYFSETQRNKGNFPGRFSGRQFSNSRSEMNVSTLELGDSALYLCASSLAPGTGRKAFFGQGTRLTVV.

V usage is TRBV19 and J usage is TRBJ2-1; TRBD2 agrees at 9 bases. The ends lost 3 bases at V and 5 bases at J; junction bases unmatched: 8. The CDR3 length is 16 residues. Looked up from germline, CDR1 is LNHDA and CDR2 is SQIVND (reference sequence). The CDR3 reads CASSMDGLARNNEQFF. The DNA of the CDR3 is TGTGCCAGTAGTATGGACGGACTAGCGCGAAACAATGAGCAGTTCTTC. Drawing the rest from reference TRBV19 and TRBJ2-1, the complete variable domain is DGGITQSPKYLFRKEGQNVTLSCEQNLNHDAMYWYRQDPGQGLRLIYYSQIVNDFQKGDIAEGYSVSREKKESFPLTVTSAQKNPTAFYLCASSMDGLARNNEQFFGPGTRLTVL.

The V gene is TRBV27, the J gene TRBJ1-4, with 9 bases that match TRBD1. The CDR3 extends over 15 amino acids. Germline V gene lookup returns CDR1 MNHEY and CDR2 SMNVEV (reference sequence). V lost 1 base to trimming and J lost 8 bases; unmatched junction nucleotides: 5. This CDR3 is CASSLLGQGREKLFF. Here the CDR3 DNA reads TGTGCCAGCAGTTTATTGGGACAGGGTCGGGAAAAACTGTTTTTT.

This chain connects TRBV11-3 to TRBJ2-4, with 10 positions matching TRBD2. The CDR3 runs to 16 residues. V lost 5 bases, J lost 1 base, and 5 bases stayed unmatched. Germline loops: CDR1 SGHNT, CDR2 YENEEA. CDR3 amino acids: CASSPRTSGAKNIQYF. The CDR3 DNA sequence: TGTGCCAGCAGCCCCCGGACTAGCGGTGCCAAAAACATTCAGTACTTC.

The chain combines TRBV6-6 with TRBJ1-1; D call uncertain. There are 13 residues in the CDR3. V lost 2 bases and J 7 bases, leaving 11 bases between the germline ends. The V gene's germline CDR1 is MNHNY and CDR2 SVGAGI (reference sequence). The CDR3 loop reads CASSYHEAGEAFF. In nucleotides, the CDR3 is TGTGCCAGCAGTTACCACGAGGCTGGTGAAGCTTTCTTT.

The V gene is TRBV7-2, the J gene TRBJ1-5; D unclear. Trimming left V 6 bases short and J 0 bases short, with 9 bases between. Germline-derived CDR1 and CDR2 are SGHTA and FQGNSA. The CDR3 extends over 14 amino acids. In DNA form, the CDR3 reads TGTGCCAGCAGAGGACCATTTAGCAATCAGCCCCAGCATTTT. Amino acid sequence: CASRGPFSNQPQHF.

This sequence joins TRBV30 and TRBJ1-2, with 7 bases matching TRBD1. This CDR3 is 13 amino acids long. Trimming at V came to 0 bases and at J to 4 bases, leaving 2 bases not matched to a gene. CDR1 is GTSNPN and CDR2 is SVGIG in the germline V gene (reference sequence). The CDR3 DNA reads as TGTGCCTGGAGTGTGGACAGGATCTATGGCTACACCTTC. Translated: CAWSVDRIYGYTF.

This chain connects TRBV2 to TRBJ2-2; no definite D call. Germline V gene lookup returns CDR1 SNHLY and CDR2 FYNNEI. CDR3 length equals 14 residues. Trimming shortened V by 6 bases and J by 0 bases, and 8 bases separated the two germline ends. The CDR3 DNA reads TGTGCCAGCAGACAGACCGCGAACACCGGGGAGCTGTTTTTT. Translating gives CASRQTANTGELFF.

This chain links TRBV12-2 with TRBJ2-4; TRBD2 was called by the table and not checked on the DNA. TRBV12-2 is tagged as a pseudogene. This CDR3 contains 14 residues. This chain's CDR3 is CASRLSRAGNIQYF. The CDR3 DNA is TGTGCAAGTCGCTTATCTCGGGCGGGAAACATTCAGTACTTC.

The chain combines TRBV5-4 with TRBJ2-7; weak D call: TRBD1 (6 bases). This CDR3 is 15 amino acids long. Germline assignment: CDR1 SGHNT and CDR2 YYREEE (reference sequence). V lost 5 bases, J lost 1 base, and 16 bases lay in between. The CDR3 DNA sequence: TGTGCCAGCAGTTATCGACAGGCGCCGTCCTACGAGCAGTACTTC. This gives the protein CASSYRQAPSYEQYF.

This clone was detected once. V is TRBV27 and J is TRBJ2-4, with TRBD1 matching over 7 bases. This CDR3 is built from 15 residues. The junction had 6 bases not matched to a gene; V was cut back by 6 bases and J by 1 base. Germline lookup yields CDR1 MNHEY and CDR2 SMNVEV (reference sequence). The CDR3 here is CASSYQQGAKNIQYF. The CDR3 coding sequence is TGTGCCAGCAGCTACCAACAGGGGGCCAAAAACATTCAGTACTTC.

The V call is TRBV5-1, the J call TRBJ2-7; D not certain. This CDR3 contains 15 residues. Trimming took off 0 bases at V and 3 bases at J, with 13 bases between the two ends. Germline assignment: CDR1 SGHRS and CDR2 YFSETQ. This chain's CDR3 is CASSLDGDPLYEQYF. Written as DNA, the CDR3 is TGCGCCAGCAGCTTGGACGGAGATCCACTCTACGAGCAGTACTTC. Complete variable domain (other parts from reference TRBV5-1 and TRBJ2-7): KAGVTQTPRYLIKTRGQQVTLSCSPISGHRSVSWYQQTPGQGLQFLFEYFSETQRNKGNFPGRFSGRQFSNSRSEMNVSTLELGDSALYLCASSLDGDPLYEQYFGPGTRLTVT.

V gene TRBV27 combines with J gene TRBJ2-2; TRBD1 is a possible D gene (5 bases). Deletions cut 7 bases from V and 2 bases from J, with 14 bases between. CDR1 is MNHEY and CDR2 is SMNVEV in the germline V gene (reference sequence). This CDR3 spans 15 amino acids. The CDR3 DNA follows: TGTGCCAGCAAAATGGGGCCTCAAAACACCGGGGAGCTGTTTTTT. Its protein is CASKMGPQNTGELFF.

The chain couples TRBV2 to TRBJ2-1; 8 bases map to TRBD1. This CDR3 has 14 residues. CDR1 is SNHLY, CDR2 FYNNEI, per germline. V gave up 5 bases and J gave up 3 bases; unmatched junction bases: 3. The CDR3 is CASSLGTGYNEQFF. DNA for the CDR3: TGTGCCAGCAGTTTGGGGACAGGCTACAATGAGCAGTTCTTC.

This clone was seen only once. The chain has TRBV6-5 and TRBJ1-1; no clear D. This CDR3 region has 15 residues. Trimming removed 0 bases at V and 10 bases at J, with 18 bases between. CDR1 and CDR2 from the germline V gene are MNHEY and SVGAGI. CDR3 sequence (DNA): TGTGCCAGCAGTTACTCTTCGGATTGGCTGGGAGGAGCTTTCTTT. It codes for CASSYSSDWLGGAFF.

In DNA form, the CDR3 reads TGTGCCATCAGTGAGCTCCAAATGGCTAGCATAGGACACGAGCAGTACTTC. This gives the protein CAISELQMASIGHEQYF. The J gene is TRBJ2-7, the V gene TRBV10-3, with a tentative D call TRBD2 (5 bases). This CDR3 contains 17 residues. V lost 2 bases to trimming and J lost 5 bases, with 22 bases between them. Germline V CDR1 and CDR2: ENHRY, SYGVKD.

The rearrangement uses TRBV4-1 and TRBJ2-3, with TRBD2 identical over 8 bases. CDR3 length: 17 residues. The germline CDR1 and CDR2 sequences are MGHRA and YSYEKL. V was clipped by 1 base and J by 0 bases; unmatched bases: 6. Here the CDR3 reads CASSQGTSLLSTDTQYF. The CDR3 DNA sequence: TGCGCCAGCAGCCAAGGGACTAGCTTACTTAGCACAGATACGCAGTATTTT.

J is TRBJ1-2 and V is TRBV2; D gene unclear. Germline lookup yields CDR1 SNHLY and CDR2 FYNNEI. V shed 6 bases and J shed 3 bases, with 14 bases lying between them. The CDR3 runs 14 residues. Written as DNA, the CDR3 is TGTGCCAGCAGAGGCCGGACGACGGACTATGGCTACACCTTC. Translation: CASRGRTTDYGYTF.

This chain joins TRBV7-2 and TRBJ2-1, with 7 bases identical to TRBD2. Germline V CDR1 and CDR2: SGHTA, FQGNSA. V shed 3 bases, J shed 10 bases, and the junction held 6 bases outside the gene matches. The CDR3 is 13 residues long. The CDR3 reads CASSLRDSGEQFF. The CDR3 bases are TGTGCCAGCAGCTTGCGTGATAGCGGGGAGCAGTTCTTC.

J is TRBJ2-3 and V is TRBV7-9, with 9 nucleotides matching TRBD2. The CDR3 length is 16 residues. The germline CDR1 and CDR2 sequences are SEHNR and FQNEAQ (reference sequence). The junction had 5 bases not matched to a gene; V was cut back by 1 base and J by 3 bases. CDR3 bases: TGTGCCAGCAGCTTAGTAGCGGGAGAGGGAACAGATACGCAGTATTTT. Translating gives CASSLVAGEGTDTQYF.